These 27 T cell receptor beta chains originate from one sample sequenced in a study of blood T cell repertoires in COVID-19. Generated by immunoSEQ multiplex PCR, the TCRdb table keeps only in-frame clones and is missing some. The sample includes around 67,000 clones, about 86% of them seen just once. The sequenced sample was peripheral blood. These receptors were obtained from a woman older than 75 with active or convalescent COVID-19.

This clone was detected once. The chain employs TRBV9 and TRBJ2-3; 8 bases agree with TRBD2. This CDR3 has 17 amino acids. With 4 bases clipped from V and 2 bases from J, the junction kept 12 bases outside the gene matches. CDR1 and CDR2 from the germline V gene are SGDLS and YYNGEE. The CDR3 coding sequence is TGTGCCAGCAGCATCTCCCATAGCGGGGCGCTCACAGATACGCAGTATTTT. Its protein product is CASSISHSGALTDTQYF.

The chain carries TRBV2 and TRBJ1-1; D perhaps matches TRBD1 (6 bases). CDR1 and CDR2 from the germline V gene are SNHLY and FYNNEI. The CDR3 consists of 13 residues. The V gene lost 7 bases and the J gene lost 0 bases, with 9 bases spanning the gap. The CDR3 loop is CASTGHLNTEAFF. In DNA form, the CDR3 reads TGTGCCAGCACGGGACACCTGAACACTGAAGCTTTCTTT.

This clone has only a few counts. The chain carries TRBV27 and TRBJ1-5; D gene ambiguous. Looked up from germline, CDR1 is MNHEY and CDR2 is SMNVEV (reference sequence). V was clipped by 7 bases and J by 4 bases, with 17 bases between them. CDR3 size: 15 residues. As DNA, the CDR3 is TGTGCCAGCACTCCCTCCAAGAACCTAAATCAGCCCCAGCATTTT. Translated: CASTPSKNLNQPQHF.

This clone was observed a single time. This CDR3 is CASSFRGQAPYEQYF. For the CDR3, the DNA is TGTGCCAGCAGTTTTAGGGGACAGGCTCCCTACGAGCAGTACTTC. The rearrangement links TRBV27 to TRBJ2-7; TRBD1 matches 8 bases. The CDR3 consists of 15 residues. The germline gives CDR1 MNHEY, CDR2 SMNVEV (reference sequence). J was trimmed by 2 bases and V by 3 bases; bases with no gene match: 6.

The chain's CDR3 is CASSYSRGTVVGYTF. The CDR3 nucleotides are TGTGCCAGCAGTTACTCGCGGGGTACGGTTGTCGGCTACACCTTC. V gene TRBV6-5 combines with J gene TRBJ1-2; D is ambiguous. Between the trimmed V and J ends, which lost 0 bases and 8 bases, there was a span of 16 bases. This CDR3 contains 15 residues. From germline, CDR1 is MNHEY and CDR2 SVGAGI.

This clone was observed a handful of times. The rearrangement joins TRBV18 to TRBJ1-4; 8 bases line up with TRBD1. This CDR3 contains 14 residues. The junction had 7 bases not matched to a gene; V was cut back by 5 bases and J by 8 bases. Germline V CDR1 and CDR2: KGHSH, LQKENI. CDR3 sequence: CASSAQGAHEKLFF. CDR3 nucleotide sequence: TGTGCCAGCTCAGCCCAGGGGGCGCACGAAAAACTGTTTTTT.

The genes are TRBV2 and TRBJ2-3; tentative D call: TRBD2 (5 bases). Trimming took 2 bases from V and 8 from J, leaving 17 bases between them. This CDR3 is built from 15 residues. CDR1 is SNHLY, CDR2 FYNNEI, per germline. For the CDR3, the DNA is TGTGCCAGCAGTGAATGGTTCGCGGGTCCGAGTACGCAGTATTTT. This translates into CASSEWFAGPSTQYF.

This clone was detected once. V is TRBV18 and J is TRBJ2-2, with D possibly being TRBD1 (5 bases). This CDR3 spans 15 amino acids. CDR1 is KGHSH and CDR2 is LQKENI in the germline V gene. Trimming removed 1 base from V and 1 base from J, with 7 bases in between. CDR3 sequence (DNA): TGTGCCAGCTCACCACGACAGCAGAACACCGGGGAGCTGTTTTTT. Residues: CASSPRQQNTGELFF.

This chain uses TRBV9 with TRBJ2-1, with TRBD1 as a possible D gene (5 bases). V was trimmed by 2 bases and J by 5 bases, leaving 11 bases between them. The length of the CDR3 is 14 residues. CDR1 and CDR2 from the germline V gene are SGDLS and YYNGEE. The CDR3 DNA follows: TGTGCCAGCAGCGTCCCAGGGCTAAACAATGAGCAGTTCTTC. It yields the protein CASSVPGLNNEQFF.

The chain joins TRBV29-1 to TRBJ1-4, with TRBD1 identical over 11 bases. Germline lookup yields CDR1 SQVTM and CDR2 ANQGSEA. V lost 8 bases and J lost 8; bases outside the gene matches: 19. The CDR3 sequence is 17 residues long. Here the CDR3 DNA reads TGCAGCACCATGACGCGGACAGGGGGCGCGTTAGGGGAAAAACTGTTTTTT. As protein: CSTMTRTGGALGEKLFF. The variable domain in full, completed from reference TRBV29-1 and TRBJ1-4, reads SAVISQKPSRDICQRGTSLTIQCQVDSQVTMMFWYRQQPGQSLTLIATANQGSEATYESGFVIDKFPISRPNLTFSTLTVSNMSPEDSSIYLCSTMTRTGGALGEKLFFGSGTQLSVL.

The V call is TRBV18, the J call TRBJ1-6; TRBD1 matches 9 bases. The junction had 8 bases not matched to a gene; V was cut back by 4 bases and J by 10 bases. This CDR3 contains 15 residues. Looked up from germline, CDR1 is KGHSH and CDR2 is LQKENI. CDR3 DNA sequence: TGTGCCAGCTCACTACGGACAGGGGAGGGCTCACCCCTCCACTTT. Translated, it gives CASSLRTGEGSPLHF.

The chain has TRBV10-1 and TRBJ2-3; D not certain. Germline V CDR1 and CDR2: WNHNN, SYGVQD (reference sequence). CDR3 length equals 13 residues. Trimming removed 1 base at V and 2 bases at J, with 4 bases between. The CDR3 spells CASSEFSTDTQYF. As DNA, the CDR3 is TGCGCCAGCAGTGAGTTCTCCACAGATACGCAGTATTTT.

J is TRBJ1-1 and V is TRBV5-1; 10 bases are a match to TRBD1. V gave up 2 bases and J gave up 6 bases; unmatched junction bases: 1. CDR3 size: 13 residues. The germline gives CDR1 SGHRS, CDR2 YFSETQ. DNA of the CDR3: TGCGCCAGCAGCTTCGACAGGGGGCCTGAAGCTTTCTTT. It translates to CASSFDRGPEAFF.

The rearrangement uses TRBV15 and TRBJ1-2, with D hard to call. CDR3 size: 17 residues. V lost 1 base and J lost 4, with 19 bases in between. The germline CDR1 and CDR2 sequences are LNHNV and YYDKDF (reference sequence). This CDR3 reads CATSRGIGEGTLYGYTF. The CDR3 DNA reads as TGTGCCACCAGCAGAGGAATCGGGGAAGGAACTCTCTATGGCTACACCTTC.

This clone was observed a few times. The chain is built from TRBV15 and TRBJ1-1; D is perhaps TRBD1 (6 bases). This CDR3 has 16 residues. CDR1 and CDR2 from the germline V gene are LNHNV and YYDKDF (reference sequence). The V gene lost 0 bases and the J gene lost 4 bases, with 15 bases spanning the gap. CDR3 nucleotide sequence: TGTGCCACCAGCAGAGATCATTGGGCAGGGGTCACTGAAGCTTTCTTT. This codes for CATSRDHWAGVTEAFF.

The V and J genes are TRBV9 and TRBJ1-5, with 8 bases identical to TRBD1. The CDR3 is 14 amino acids. Germline V CDR1 and CDR2: SGDLS, YYNGEE. Trimming at V came to 0 bases and at J to 5 bases, leaving 1 base not matched to a gene. The DNA of the CDR3 is TGTGCCAGCAGCGTAGACAGGGGGTATCAGCCCCAGCATTTT. As protein: CASSVDRGYQPQHF.

The V gene is TRBV27, the J gene TRBJ2-7, with TRBD2 identical over 13 bases. Trimming removed 7 bases from V and 5 bases from J; junction bases left unmatched: 2. The CDR3 totals 13 residues. Per the germline V gene, CDR1 is MNHEY and CDR2 is SMNVEV (reference sequence). CDR3 sequence: CASKTSGGNEQYF. CDR3 in DNA: TGTGCCAGCAAGACTAGCGGGGGGAACGAGCAGTACTTC.

The rearrangement links TRBV7-9 to TRBJ1-2; 8 bases agree with TRBD1. Germline V gives CDR1 SEHNR, CDR2 FQNEAQ (reference sequence). V gave up 3 bases and J gave up 5 bases; unmatched junction bases: 2. The CDR3 sequence is 13 residues long. This chain's CDR3 is CASSLGQEYGYTF. The DNA of the CDR3 is TGTGCCAGCAGCTTGGGACAGGAGTATGGCTACACCTTC.

The chain links TRBV9 to TRBJ1-2; D uncertain. The CDR3 extends over 14 amino acids. The germline V gene has CDR1 SGDLS and CDR2 YYNGEE. The V gene lost 0 bases and the J gene lost 3 bases, with 9 bases spanning the gap. The CDR3 DNA follows: TGTGCCAGCAGCGTAGGGTCCGGGGACTATGGCTACACCTTC. As protein: CASSVGSGDYGYTF.

In regard to this clone: One junction end disagrees with the germline gene, perhaps due to a read error. The chain recombines TRBV19 with TRBJ1-5, with 8 bases aligning to TRBD1. CDR3 length: 15 residues. Looked up from germline, CDR1 is LNHDA and CDR2 is SQIVND (reference sequence). CDR3 loop: CASSIDRGSNQPQHF. DNA of the CDR3: TGTGCCAGTAGCATAGACAGGGGAAGCAATCAGCCCCAGCATTTT. Together with reference TRBV19 and TRBJ1-5, the CDR3 gives the full variable domain: DGGITQSPKYLFRKEGQNVTLSCEQNLNHDAMYWYRQDPGQGLRLIYYSQIVNDFQKGDIAEGYSVSREKKESFPLTVTSAQKNPTAFYLCASSIDRGSNQPQHFGDGTRLSIL.

The V call is TRBV5-1, the J call TRBJ2-1; 9 bases fit TRBD2. The germline CDR1 and CDR2 sequences are SGHRS and YFSETQ. The V gene end was trimmed by 5 bases and the J gene end by 7 bases; junction bases not matched to a gene: 7. CDR3 length equals 14 residues. CDR3 sequence reads: CASRESGGMNEQFF. The CDR3 DNA is TGCGCCAGCAGGGAGAGCGGGGGGATGAATGAGCAGTTCTTC.

The chain recombines TRBV3-1 (or the pseudogene TRBV3-2) with TRBJ1-4; no clear D gene. Trimming removed 4 bases from V and 3 bases from J, with 12 bases in between. The CDR3 loop spans 15 amino acids. Per germline, CDR1 LGHDT and CDR2 YNNKEL (reference sequence). The chain's CDR3 is CASSLTRVSNEKLFF. CDR3 nucleotides: TGTGCCAGCAGCCTGACCCGGGTCTCTAATGAAAAACTGTTTTTT.

This clone has a handful of counts. This sequence joins TRBV4-3 and TRBJ1-2, with a weak D call TRBD1 (5 bases). This CDR3 comprises 15 residues. Deletions cut 1 base from V and 7 bases from J, with 16 bases between. Germline-derived CDR1 and CDR2 are LGHNA and YSLEER. CDR3 sequence: CASSQVDQGRGGYTF. The CDR3 nucleotides read TGCGCCAGCAGCCAAGTGGACCAGGGCAGAGGTGGCTACACCTTC.

The chain carries TRBV5-1 and TRBJ2-7; TRBD1 matches at 10 bases. This CDR3 has 14 amino acids. V gave up 5 bases and J gave up 0 bases; unmatched junction bases: 2. The germline V gene has CDR1 SGHRS and CDR2 YFSETQ. The CDR3 region is CASRGQGTSYEQYF. In DNA, the CDR3 is TGCGCCAGCAGGGGACAGGGGACCTCCTACGAGCAGTACTTC.

The chain is built from TRBV5-6 and TRBJ1-2, with D uncertain. The CDR3 is 11 amino acids. The ends were cut back, 2 bases at V and 7 bases at J, with 6 bases in the middle. Germline lookup yields CDR1 SGHDT and CDR2 YYEEEE. Here the CDR3 reads CASSFGLGYTF. DNA of the CDR3: TGTGCCAGCAGCTTTGGGCTTGGCTACACCTTC. The whole variable domain, remainder taken from reference TRBV5-6 and TRBJ1-2, is DAGVTQSPTHLIKTRGQQVTLRCSPKSGHDTVSWYQQALGQGPQFIFQYYEEEERQRGNFPDRFSGHQFPNYSSELNVNALLLGDSALYLCASSFGLGYTFGSGTRLTVV.

The chain carries TRBV18 and TRBJ2-7; 9 nucleotides align to TRBD1. Germline V CDR1 and CDR2: KGHSH, LQKENI. The V and J ends lost 3 bases and 2 bases, in that order; junction bases with no gene match: 2. This CDR3 has 14 amino acids. The DNA for the CDR3 is TGTGCCAGCTCACCCAGACAGGGGGCCTACGAGCAGTACTTC. It is translated as CASSPRQGAYEQYF.

The chain carries TRBV19 and TRBJ2-7; 8 positions agree with TRBD2. The germline gives CDR1 LNHDA, CDR2 SQIVND (reference sequence). The CDR3 loop spans 15 amino acids. The trim removed 11 bases at V and 3 bases at J, leaving 15 bases unmatched. The CDR3 loop is CAVWGSGRPIYEQYF. The CDR3 bases are TGTGCCGTTTGGGGCAGCGGGAGACCCATCTACGAGCAGTACTTC.